This T cell receptor beta chain was observed in a study of cytomegalovirus exposure and HLA in healthy donors. Germline trimming cut 2 bases from V and 8 bases from J; bases unmatched to any gene: 5. Per germline, CDR1 KGHSH and CDR2 LQKENI. The CDR3 runs 13 residues. This PCR relied on a set of 60 Vbeta primers and 13 Jbeta primers. The assay was immunoSEQ multiplex PCR, and TCRdb's table has in-frame clones only and misses some. The sample has over 200,000 clones, around 73% seen once. The TCR comes from a male donor in good health and CMV-seronegative. Sequencing was performed on PBMCs. V is TRBV18 and J is TRBJ1-2, with 7 bases lining up with TRBD1. The CDR3, as DNA: TGTGCCAGCTCACCAAAGGGGGCGGAAGGCTACACCTTC. The encoded protein is CASSPKGAEGYTF.